This T cell receptor (beta chain) was identified during a study of blood T cell repertoires in COVID-19. Whole-study context: Material from acute and convalescent COVID-19 was sourced from the United States, Italy and Spain.

Germline V CDR1 and CDR2: SGHNT, YYREEE (reference sequence). Trimming left V 5 bases short and J 0 bases short, with 14 bases between. CDR3 length equals 15 residues. Sequencing was performed with immunoSEQ multiplex PCR; in TCRdb, only in-frame clones are kept and a portion is missing. The table shows 200,000 to 250,000 clones, with roughly 85% occurring only once. This TCR was sampled from a woman of 80 years or more with acute or convalescent COVID-19. The sequenced material came from peripheral blood. The rearrangement uses TRBV5-4 and TRBJ1-1, with D possibly matching TRBD1 (6 bases). CDR3: CASSLPGDMNTEAFF. CDR3 DNA sequence: TGTGCCAGCAGTTTGCCCGGGGACATGAACACTGAAGCTTTCTTT.